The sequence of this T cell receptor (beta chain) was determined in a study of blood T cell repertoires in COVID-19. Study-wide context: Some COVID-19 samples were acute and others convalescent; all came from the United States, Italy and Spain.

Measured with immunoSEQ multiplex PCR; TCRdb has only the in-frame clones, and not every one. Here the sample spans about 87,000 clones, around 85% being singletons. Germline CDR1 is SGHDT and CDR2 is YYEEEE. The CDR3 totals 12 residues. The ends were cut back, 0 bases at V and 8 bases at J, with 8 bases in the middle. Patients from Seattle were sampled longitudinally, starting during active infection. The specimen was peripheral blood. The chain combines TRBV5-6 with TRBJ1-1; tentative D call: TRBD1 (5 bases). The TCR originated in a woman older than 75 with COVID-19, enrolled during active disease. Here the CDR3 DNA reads TGTGCCAGCAGCTTGGCGACAGCCGAAGCTTTCTTT. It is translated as CASSLATAEAFF.